This TCR beta chain was recovered during a study of cytomegalovirus exposure and HLA in healthy donors. Findings and limits, study-wide: Later analysis found that TCR beta chains associated with HLA were more clonally expanded than other, equally common chains. High specificity and sensitivity for cytomegalovirus status were reported for the classifier.

CDR3 length: 13 residues. Germline V gives CDR1 SGHAT, CDR2 FQNNGV. With 5 bases removed from V and 2 bases from J, the gap between germline ends came to 9 bases. As concerns this clone: The antigen is unknown. Other DNA sequences in this specimen translate into the identical CDR3.

The PCR ran on 60 Vbeta and 13 Jbeta primers. Here immunoSEQ multiplex PCR was the method, and the copy in TCRdb shows in-frame clones only, minus some. The table has fewer than 130,000 clones, around two thirds seen once. Source material: PBMCs. The chain employs TRBV11-2 and TRBJ2-5, with a tentative D call TRBD2 (7 bases). The clonotype comes from a man in his thirties or forties in good health and CMV-seropositive. The CDR3 DNA reads as TGTGCCAGCAGCCGGGGGGCTCAAGAGACCCAGTACTTC. Translation: CASSRGAQETQYF.